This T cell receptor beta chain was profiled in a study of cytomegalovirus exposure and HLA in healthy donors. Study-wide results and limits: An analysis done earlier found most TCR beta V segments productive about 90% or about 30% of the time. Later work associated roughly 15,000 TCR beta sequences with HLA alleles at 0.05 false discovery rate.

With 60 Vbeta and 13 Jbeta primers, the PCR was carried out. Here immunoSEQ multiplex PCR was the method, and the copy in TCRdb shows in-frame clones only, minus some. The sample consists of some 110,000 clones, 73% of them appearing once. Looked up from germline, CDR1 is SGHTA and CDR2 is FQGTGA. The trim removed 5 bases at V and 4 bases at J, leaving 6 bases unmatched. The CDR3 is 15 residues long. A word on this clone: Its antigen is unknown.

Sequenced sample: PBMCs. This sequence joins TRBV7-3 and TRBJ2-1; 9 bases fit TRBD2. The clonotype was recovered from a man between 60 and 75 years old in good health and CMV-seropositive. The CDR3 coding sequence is TGTGCCAGCAGCCTGATGACTAGCGGATACAATGAGCAGTTCTTC. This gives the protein CASSLMTSGYNEQFF.